The T cell receptor (beta chain) described here comes from a study of cytomegalovirus exposure and HLA in healthy donors. Some clones are missing from TCRdb's copy, which holds only in-frame ones; the method was immunoSEQ multiplex PCR. In the table there are about 200,000 clones, about 81% of which are singletons. The CDR3 spans 13 residues. Looked up from germline, CDR1 is LNHNV and CDR2 is YYDKDF (reference sequence). The V gene lost 3 bases and the J gene lost 5 bases, with 10 bases spanning the gap. General study results and limits: Testing in vitro showed a few CMV-associated chains specific for CMV antigens.

Notes on this clone: Its antigen is as yet unknown.

The chain employs TRBV15 and TRBJ2-5; no firm D call. The sample consisted of PBMCs. This TCR was recovered from a woman in her thirties in good health and CMV-seronegative. The CDR3 loop is CATSRGLRETQYF. The DNA for the CDR3 is TGTGCCACCAGCAGGGGCCTCCGGGAGACCCAGTACTTC.